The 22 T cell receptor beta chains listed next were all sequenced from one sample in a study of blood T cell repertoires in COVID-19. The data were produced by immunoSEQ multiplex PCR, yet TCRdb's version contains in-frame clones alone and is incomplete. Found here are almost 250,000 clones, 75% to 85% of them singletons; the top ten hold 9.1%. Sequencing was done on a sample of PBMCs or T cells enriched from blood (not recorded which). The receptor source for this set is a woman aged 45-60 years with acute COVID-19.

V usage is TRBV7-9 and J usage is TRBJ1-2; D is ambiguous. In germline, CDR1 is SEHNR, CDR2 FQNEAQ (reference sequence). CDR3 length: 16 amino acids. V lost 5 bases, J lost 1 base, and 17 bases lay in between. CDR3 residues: CASSASQERFNYGYTF. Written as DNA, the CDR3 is TGTGCCAGCAGCGCTAGCCAGGAACGATTTAACTATGGCTACACCTTC. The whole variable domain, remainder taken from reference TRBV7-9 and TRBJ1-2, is DTGVSQNPRHKITKRGQNVTFRCDPISEHNRLYWYRQTLGQGPEFLTYFQNEAQLEKSRLLSDRFSAERPKGSFSTLEIQRTEQGDSAMYLCASSASQERFNYGYTFGSGTRLTVV.

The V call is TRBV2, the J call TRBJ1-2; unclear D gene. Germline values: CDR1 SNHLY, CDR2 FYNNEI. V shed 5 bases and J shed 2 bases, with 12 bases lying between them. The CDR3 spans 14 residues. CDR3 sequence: CASSPQVENYGYTF. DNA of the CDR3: TGTGCCAGCAGTCCCCAGGTGGAAAACTATGGCTACACCTTC. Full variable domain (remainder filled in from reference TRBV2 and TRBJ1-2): EPEVTQTPSHQVTQMGQEVILRCVPISNHLYFYWYRQILGQKVEFLVSFYNNEISEKSEIFDDQFSVERPDGSNFTLKIRSTKLEDSAMYFCASSPQVENYGYTFGSGTRLTVV.

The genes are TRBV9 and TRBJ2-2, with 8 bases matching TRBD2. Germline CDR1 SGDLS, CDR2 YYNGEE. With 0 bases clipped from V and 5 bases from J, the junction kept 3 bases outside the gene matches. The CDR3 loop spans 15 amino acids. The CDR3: CASSVGGGLTGELFF. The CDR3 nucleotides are TGTGCCAGCAGCGTAGGCGGGGGGCTTACCGGGGAGCTGTTTTTT. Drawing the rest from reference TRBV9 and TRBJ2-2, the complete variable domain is DSGVTQTPKHLITATGQRVTLRCSPRSGDLSVYWYQQSLDQGLQFLIQYYNGEERAKGNILERFSAQQFPDLHSELNLSSLELGDSALYFCASSVGGGLTGELFFGEGSRLTVL.

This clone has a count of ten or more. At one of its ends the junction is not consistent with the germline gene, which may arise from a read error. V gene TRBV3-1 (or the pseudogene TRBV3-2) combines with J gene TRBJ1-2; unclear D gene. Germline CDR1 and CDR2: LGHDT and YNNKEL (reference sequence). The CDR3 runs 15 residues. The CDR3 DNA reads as TGTGCCAGCAGTCAAGGGCTAACAGCTTACTATGGCTACACCTTC. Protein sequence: CASSQGLTAYYGYTF.

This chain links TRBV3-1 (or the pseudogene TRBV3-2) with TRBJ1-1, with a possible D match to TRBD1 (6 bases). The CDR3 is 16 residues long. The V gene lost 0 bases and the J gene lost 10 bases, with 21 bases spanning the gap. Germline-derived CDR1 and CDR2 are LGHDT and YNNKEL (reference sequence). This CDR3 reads CASSQDVGTLGRGAFF. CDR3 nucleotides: TGTGCCAGCAGCCAAGATGTCGGGACACTCGGGAGGGGAGCTTTCTTT.

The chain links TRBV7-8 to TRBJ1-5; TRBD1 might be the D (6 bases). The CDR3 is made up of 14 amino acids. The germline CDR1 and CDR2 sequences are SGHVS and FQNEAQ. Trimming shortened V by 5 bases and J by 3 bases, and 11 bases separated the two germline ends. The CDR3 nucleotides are TGTGCCAGCAGCCCCGGGGGGCTCAATCAGCCCCAGCATTTT. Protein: CASSPGGLNQPQHF.

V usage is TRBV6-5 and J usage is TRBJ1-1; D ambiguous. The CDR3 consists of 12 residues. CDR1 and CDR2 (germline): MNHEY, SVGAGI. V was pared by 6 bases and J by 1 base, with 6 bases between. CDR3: CASRFRNTEAFF. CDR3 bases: TGTGCCAGCAGGTTCAGGAACACTGAAGCTTTCTTT.

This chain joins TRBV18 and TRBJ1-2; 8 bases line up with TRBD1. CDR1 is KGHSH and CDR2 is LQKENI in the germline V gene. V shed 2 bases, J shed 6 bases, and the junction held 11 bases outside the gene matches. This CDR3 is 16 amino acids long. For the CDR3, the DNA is TGTGCCAGCTCACCAAGTTCAGGGGGCGAATTCCATGGCTACACCTTC. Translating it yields CASSPSSGGEFHGYTF. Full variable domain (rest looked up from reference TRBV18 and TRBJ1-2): NAGVMQNPRHLVRRRGQEARLRCSPMKGHSHVYWYRQLPEEGLKFMVYLQKENIIDESGMPKERFSAEFPKEGPSILRIQQVVRGDSAAYFCASSPSSGGEFHGYTFGSGTRLTVV.

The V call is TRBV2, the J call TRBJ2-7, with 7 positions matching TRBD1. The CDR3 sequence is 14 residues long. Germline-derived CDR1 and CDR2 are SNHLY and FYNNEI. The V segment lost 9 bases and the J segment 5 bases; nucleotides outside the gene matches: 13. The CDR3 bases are TGTGCCAGTCGAACAGGGGCGGCGGGCGACGAGCAGTACTTC. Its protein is CASRTGAAGDEQYF.

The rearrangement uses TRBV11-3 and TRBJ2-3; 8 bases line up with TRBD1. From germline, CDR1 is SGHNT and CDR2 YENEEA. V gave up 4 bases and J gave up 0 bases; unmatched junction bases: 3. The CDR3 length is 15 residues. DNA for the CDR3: TGTGCCAGCAGCTCTCGGACAGGGAGCACAGATACGCAGTATTTT. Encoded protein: CASSSRTGSTDTQYF.

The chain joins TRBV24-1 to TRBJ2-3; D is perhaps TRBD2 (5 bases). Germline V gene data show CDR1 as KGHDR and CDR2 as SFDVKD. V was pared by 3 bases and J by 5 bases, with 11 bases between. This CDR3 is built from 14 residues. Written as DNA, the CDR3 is TGTGCCACCAGTGATCGGCTAGCTAAAGATACGCAGTATTTT. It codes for CATSDRLAKDTQYF.

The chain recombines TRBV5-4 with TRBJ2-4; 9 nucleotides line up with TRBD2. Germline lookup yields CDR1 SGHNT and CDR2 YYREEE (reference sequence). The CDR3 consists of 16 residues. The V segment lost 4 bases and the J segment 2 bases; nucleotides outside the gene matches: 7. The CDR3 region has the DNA TGTGCCAGCAGCCGTAGCGGGGGTCTACCCAAAAACATTCAGTACTTC. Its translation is CASSRSGGLPKNIQYF.

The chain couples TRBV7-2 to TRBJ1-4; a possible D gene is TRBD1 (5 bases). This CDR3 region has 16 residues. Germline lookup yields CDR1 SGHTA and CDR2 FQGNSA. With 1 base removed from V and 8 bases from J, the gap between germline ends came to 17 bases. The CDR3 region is CASSLGYRGSGEKLFF. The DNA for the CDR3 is TGTGCCAGCAGCTTAGGTTACCGGGGGAGTGGAGAAAAACTGTTTTTT.

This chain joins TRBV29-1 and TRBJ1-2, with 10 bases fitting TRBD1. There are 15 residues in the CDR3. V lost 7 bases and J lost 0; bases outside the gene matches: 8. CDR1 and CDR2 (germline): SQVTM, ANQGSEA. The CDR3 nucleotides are TGCAGCGCTACGGGACAGGGGTTGTCTAACTATGGCTACACCTTC. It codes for CSATGQGLSNYGYTF.

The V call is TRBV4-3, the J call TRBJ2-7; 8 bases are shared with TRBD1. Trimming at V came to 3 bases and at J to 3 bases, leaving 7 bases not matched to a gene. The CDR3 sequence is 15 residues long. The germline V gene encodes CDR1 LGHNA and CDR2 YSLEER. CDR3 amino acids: CASSQKGQGHYEQYF. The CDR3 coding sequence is TGCGCCAGCAGCCAGAAAGGACAGGGCCACTACGAGCAGTACTTC.

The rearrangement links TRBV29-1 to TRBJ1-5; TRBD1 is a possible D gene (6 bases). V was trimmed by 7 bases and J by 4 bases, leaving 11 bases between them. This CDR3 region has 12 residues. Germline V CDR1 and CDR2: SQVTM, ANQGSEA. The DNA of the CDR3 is TGCAGCGCGAGGGACAAGAATCAGCCCCAGCATTTT. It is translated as CSARDKNQPQHF.

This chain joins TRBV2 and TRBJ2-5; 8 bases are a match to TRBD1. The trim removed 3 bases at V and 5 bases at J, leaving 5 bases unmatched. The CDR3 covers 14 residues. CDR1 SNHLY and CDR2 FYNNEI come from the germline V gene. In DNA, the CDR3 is TGTGCCAGCAGTGACCGGACAGGGCTGGAGACCCAGTACTTC. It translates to CASSDRTGLETQYF.

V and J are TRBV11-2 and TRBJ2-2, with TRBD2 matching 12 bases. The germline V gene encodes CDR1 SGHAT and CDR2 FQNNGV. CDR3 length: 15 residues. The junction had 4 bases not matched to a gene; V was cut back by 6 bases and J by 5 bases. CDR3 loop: CASSQTSGGTGELFF. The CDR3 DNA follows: TGTGCCAGCAGTCAGACTAGCGGGGGAACCGGGGAGCTGTTTTTT. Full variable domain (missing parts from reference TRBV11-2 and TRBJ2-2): EAGVAQSPRYKIIEKRQSVAFWCNPISGHATLYWYQQILGQGPKLLIQFQNNGVVDDSQLPKDRFSAERLKGVDSTLKIQPAKLEDSAVYLCASSQTSGGTGELFFGEGSRLTVL.

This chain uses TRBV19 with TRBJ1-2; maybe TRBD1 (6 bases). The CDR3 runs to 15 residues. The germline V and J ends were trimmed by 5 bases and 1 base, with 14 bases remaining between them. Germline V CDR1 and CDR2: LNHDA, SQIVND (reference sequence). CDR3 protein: CASSRSTGINYGYTF. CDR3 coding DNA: TGTGCCAGTAGTCGGAGCACAGGGATTAACTATGGCTACACCTTC. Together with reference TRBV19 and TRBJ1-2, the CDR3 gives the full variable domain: DGGITQSPKYLFRKEGQNVTLSCEQNLNHDAMYWYRQDPGQGLRLIYYSQIVNDFQKGDIAEGYSVSREKKESFPLTVTSAQKNPTAFYLCASSRSTGINYGYTFGSGTRLTVV.

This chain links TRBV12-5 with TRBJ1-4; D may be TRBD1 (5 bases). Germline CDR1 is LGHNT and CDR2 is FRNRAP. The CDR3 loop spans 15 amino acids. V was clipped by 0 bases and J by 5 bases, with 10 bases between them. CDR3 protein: CASGLVDRTNEKLFF. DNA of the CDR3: TGTGCTAGTGGTTTGGTAGACAGAACAAATGAAAAACTGTTTTTT.

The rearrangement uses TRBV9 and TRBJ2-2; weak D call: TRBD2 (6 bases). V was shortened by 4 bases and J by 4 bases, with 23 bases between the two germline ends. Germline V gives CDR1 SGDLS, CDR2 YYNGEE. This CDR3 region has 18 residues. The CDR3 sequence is CASSISGWPLGSTGELFF. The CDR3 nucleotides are TGTGCCAGCAGCATAAGCGGGTGGCCTTTGGGGAGCACCGGGGAGCTGTTTTTT.

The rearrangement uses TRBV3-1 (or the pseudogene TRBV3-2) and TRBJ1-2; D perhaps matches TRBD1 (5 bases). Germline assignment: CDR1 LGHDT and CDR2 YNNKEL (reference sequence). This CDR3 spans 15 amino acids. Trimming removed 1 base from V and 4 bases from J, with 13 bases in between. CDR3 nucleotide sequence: TGTGCCAGCAGCCAAGTGGCAGGGTCTCGCTATGGCTACACCTTC. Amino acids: CASSQVAGSRYGYTF.